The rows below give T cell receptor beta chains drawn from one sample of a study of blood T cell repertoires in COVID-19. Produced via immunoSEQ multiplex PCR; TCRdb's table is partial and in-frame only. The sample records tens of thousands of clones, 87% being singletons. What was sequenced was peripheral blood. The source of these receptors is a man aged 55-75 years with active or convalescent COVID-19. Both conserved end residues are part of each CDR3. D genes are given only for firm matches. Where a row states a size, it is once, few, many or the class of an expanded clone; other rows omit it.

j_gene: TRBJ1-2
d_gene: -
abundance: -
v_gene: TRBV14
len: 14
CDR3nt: TGTGCCAGCAGCCCACGCGGGGGCGGAGATGGCTACACCTTC
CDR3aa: CASSPRGGGDGYTF

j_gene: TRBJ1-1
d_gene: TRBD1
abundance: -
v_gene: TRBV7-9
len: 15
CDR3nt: TGTGCCAGCAGCTTTCTAGACAGGGGGCTTACTGAAGCTTTCTTT
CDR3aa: CASSFLDRGLTEAFF

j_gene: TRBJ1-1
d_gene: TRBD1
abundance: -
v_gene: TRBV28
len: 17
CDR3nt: TGTGCCAGCAGTTTACGGGGACAGGGGGCGCATAGCACTGAAGCTTTCTTT
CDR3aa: CASSLRGQGAHSTEAFF

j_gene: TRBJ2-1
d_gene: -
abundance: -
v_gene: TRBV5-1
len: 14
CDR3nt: TGCGCCAGCACCTTAAGCGCAGGGCTGGATGAGCAGTTCTTC
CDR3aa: CASTLSAGLDEQFF

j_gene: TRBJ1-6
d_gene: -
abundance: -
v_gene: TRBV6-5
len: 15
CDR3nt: TGTGCCAGCAGAGGGGAACAGGGCCGTCGTTCACCCCTCCACTTT
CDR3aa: CASRGEQGRRSPLHF

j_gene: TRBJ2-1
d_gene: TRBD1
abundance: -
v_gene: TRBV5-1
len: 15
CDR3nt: TGCGCCAGCAGCTGGGGACAGGGGGCGCTGAATGAGCAGTTCTTC
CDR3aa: CASSWGQGALNEQFF

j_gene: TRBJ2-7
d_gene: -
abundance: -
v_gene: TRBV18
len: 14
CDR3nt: TGTGCCAGCTCACCACCCCAACAGAACTACGAGCAGTACTTC
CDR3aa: CASSPPQQNYEQYF

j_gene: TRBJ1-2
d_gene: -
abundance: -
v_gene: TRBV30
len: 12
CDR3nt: TGTGCCTGGAGATCCGGGAGCTATGGCTACACCTTC
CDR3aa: CAWRSGSYGYTF

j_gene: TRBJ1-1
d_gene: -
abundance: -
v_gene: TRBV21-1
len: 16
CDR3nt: TGTGCCAGCAGCTCTTACAGGGGTTTTTTGGGCACTGAAGCTTTCTTT
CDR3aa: CASSSYRGFLGTEAFF

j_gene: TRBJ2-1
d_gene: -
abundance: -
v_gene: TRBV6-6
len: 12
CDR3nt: TGTGCCAGCAGCTCATCAGGGAATGAGCAGTTCTTC
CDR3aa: CASSSSGNEQFF

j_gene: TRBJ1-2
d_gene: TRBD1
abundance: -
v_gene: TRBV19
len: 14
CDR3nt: TGTGCCAGTAGCTTCCAGGGGGGAGGCTATGGCTACACCTTC
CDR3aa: CASSFQGGGYGYTF

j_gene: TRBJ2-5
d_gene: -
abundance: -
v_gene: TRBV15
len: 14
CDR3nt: TGTGCCACCAGCAGAGGGGCAGGGCAAGAGACCCAGTACTTC
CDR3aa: CATSRGAGQETQYF

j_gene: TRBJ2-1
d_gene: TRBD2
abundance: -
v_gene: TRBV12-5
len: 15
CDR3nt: TGTGCTAGTGGTCCGCGGACTAGCGGGAGGAATGAGCAGTTCTTC
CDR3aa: CASGPRTSGRNEQFF

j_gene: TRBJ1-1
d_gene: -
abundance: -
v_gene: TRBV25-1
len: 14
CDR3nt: TGTGCCAGCAGTGGGGGAGGGGCGGGCACTGAAGCTTTCTTT
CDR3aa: CASSGGGAGTEAFF

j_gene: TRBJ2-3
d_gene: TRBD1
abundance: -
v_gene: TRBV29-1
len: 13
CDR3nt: TGCAGCACCGGGACAGGCTCGACAGATACGCAGTATTTT
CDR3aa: CSTGTGSTDTQYF

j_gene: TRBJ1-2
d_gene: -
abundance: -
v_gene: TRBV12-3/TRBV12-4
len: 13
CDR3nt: TGTGCCAGTGAGGGGGACGGGACCCGTGGCTACACCTTC
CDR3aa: CASEGDGTRGYTF

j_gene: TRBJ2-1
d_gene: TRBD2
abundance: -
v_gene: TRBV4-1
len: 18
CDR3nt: TGCGCCAGCAGCCAAGAGGGACTAGCGGGACCACCTAGGAATGAGCAGTTCTTC
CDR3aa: CASSQEGLAGPPRNEQFF

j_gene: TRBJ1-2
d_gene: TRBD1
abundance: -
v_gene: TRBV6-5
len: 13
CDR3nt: TGTGCCAGCAGAAGACAGGGACTAGGGGGCTACACCTTC
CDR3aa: CASRRQGLGGYTF

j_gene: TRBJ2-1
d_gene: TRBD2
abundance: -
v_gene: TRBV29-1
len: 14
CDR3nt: TGCAGCGTTCGCGGGACTAGCGACTACAATGAGCAGTTCTTC
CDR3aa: CSVRGTSDYNEQFF

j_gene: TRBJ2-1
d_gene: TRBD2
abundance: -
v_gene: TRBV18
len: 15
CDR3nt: TGTGCCAGCATGACTAGCGGAGCGAGGTACAATGAGCAGTTCTTC
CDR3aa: CASMTSGARYNEQFF

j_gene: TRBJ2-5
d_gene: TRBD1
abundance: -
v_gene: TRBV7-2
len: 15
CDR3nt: TGTGCCAGCAGCTTGGACAGGGGTCACAGAGAGACCCAGTACTTC
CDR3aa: CASSLDRGHRETQYF

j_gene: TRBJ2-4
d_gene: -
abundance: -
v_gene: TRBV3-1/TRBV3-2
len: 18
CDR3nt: TGTGCCAGCAGCTTAGGGTCAACCCTAGCCATGGGCAAAAACATTCAGTACTTC
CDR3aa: CASSLGSTLAMGKNIQYF

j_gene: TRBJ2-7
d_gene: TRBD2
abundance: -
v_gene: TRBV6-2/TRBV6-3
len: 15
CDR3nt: TGTGCCAGCAGTTCCCGACTAGCGGGGGTTTACGAGCAGTACTTC
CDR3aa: CASSSRLAGVYEQYF

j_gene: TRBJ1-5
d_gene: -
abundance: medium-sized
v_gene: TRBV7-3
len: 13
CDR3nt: TGTGCCAGCAGCTTAAATGGGGCTCAGCCCCAGCATTTT
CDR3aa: CASSLNGAQPQHF

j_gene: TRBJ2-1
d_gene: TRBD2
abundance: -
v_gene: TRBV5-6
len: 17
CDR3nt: TGTGCCAGCAGCCCGTCTACGGGACTAGCGGGGGTCAATGAGCAGTTCTTC
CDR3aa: CASSPSTGLAGVNEQFF

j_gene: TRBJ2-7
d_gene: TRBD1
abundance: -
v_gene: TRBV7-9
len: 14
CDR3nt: TGTGCCAGCACCCGGACAGGGGGCACAGAGGAGCAGTACTTC
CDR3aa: CASTRTGGTEEQYF

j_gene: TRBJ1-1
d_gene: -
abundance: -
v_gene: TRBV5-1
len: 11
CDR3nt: TGCGCCAGCATCACCGGGACAGAAGCTTTCTTT
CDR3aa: CASITGTEAFF

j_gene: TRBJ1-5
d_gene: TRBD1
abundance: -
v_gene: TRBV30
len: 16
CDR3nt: TGTGCCTGGGAACCGGGACAGGAGGATAGCAATCAGCCCCAGCATTTT
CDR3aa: CAWEPGQEDSNQPQHF

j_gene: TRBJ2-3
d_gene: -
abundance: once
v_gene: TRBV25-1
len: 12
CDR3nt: TGTGCCAGCAGTGATTACACAGATACGCAGTATTTT
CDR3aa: CASSDYTDTQYF

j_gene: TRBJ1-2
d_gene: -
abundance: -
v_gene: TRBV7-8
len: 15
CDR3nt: TGTGCCAGCACCTTGGGGAGCAATAAGGGCTATGGCTACACCTTC
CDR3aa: CASTLGSNKGYGYTF

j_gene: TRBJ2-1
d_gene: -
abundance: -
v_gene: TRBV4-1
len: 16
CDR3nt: TGCGCCAGCAGCCAGTCGGGGGCGGGGGTGTACAATGAGCAGTTCTTC
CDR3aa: CASSQSGAGVYNEQFF

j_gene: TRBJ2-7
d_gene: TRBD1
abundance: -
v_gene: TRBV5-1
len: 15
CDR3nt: TGCGCCAGCAGCTTGGGAGCACAGGGGAAACACGAGCAGTACTTC
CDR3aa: CASSLGAQGKHEQYF

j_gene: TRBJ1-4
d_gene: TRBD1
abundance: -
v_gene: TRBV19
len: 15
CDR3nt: TGTGCCAGTAGTGAAACAGGGGTTACTAATGAAAAACTGTTTTTT
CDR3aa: CASSETGVTNEKLFF

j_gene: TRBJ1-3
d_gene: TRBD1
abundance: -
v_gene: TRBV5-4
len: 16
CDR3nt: TGTGCCAGCAGCCAAGACAGGGGCTGGCTATGGAACACCATATATTTT
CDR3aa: CASSQDRGWLWNTIYF